The 16 T cell receptor beta chains listed next were all sequenced from one sample in a study of T cells in Graves' hyperthyroidism and ophthalmopathy. RNA transcripts gave rise to amplified TCR beta CDR3 regions. The HTBI primer set drove a first-round RT-PCR of the TCR CDR3. MiXCR, applied by TCRdb to the multiplex PCR reads, yields one record per CDR3 protein. The data show 600,000 to 650,000 distinct CDR3 sequences, roughly 15% seen once. The source material was blood. The receptors stem from a woman aged 25 to 39 with Graves' hyperthyroidism.

There are a few counts of this clonotype. The chain has TRBV30 and TRBJ2-7; TRBD2 matches 8 bases. The length of the CDR3 is 17 residues. Germline V gene data show CDR1 as GTSNPN and CDR2 as SVGIG (reference sequence). The junction had 11 bases not matched to a gene; V was cut back by 0 bases and J by 1 base. CDR3 sequence: CAWSVLRTSPSSYEQYF. The CDR3 DNA is TGTGCCTGGAGTGTACTGAGGACTAGCCCTTCATCCTACGAGCAGTACTTC.

V is TRBV6-5 and J is TRBJ1-4; no clear D gene. The CDR3 covers 15 residues. Trimming shortened V by 2 bases and J by 0 bases, and 7 bases separated the two germline ends. CDR1 and CDR2 from the germline V gene are MNHEY and SVGAGI. The CDR3 DNA reads as TGTGCCAGCAGTTACGACGTCCCAACTAATGAAAAACTGTTTTTT. Protein sequence: CASSYDVPTNEKLFF.

This clonotype was found many times. The rearrangement links TRBV3-1 to TRBJ2-2; the D gene is possibly TRBD1 (6 bases). CDR1 is LGHDT, CDR2 YNNKEL, per germline (reference sequence). V lost 3 bases and J 4 bases, leaving 12 bases between the germline ends. CDR3 size: 15 residues. CDR3 in amino acids: CASSHGTSGTGELFF. The CDR3 coding sequence is TGTGCCAGCAGCCATGGGACAAGCGGCACCGGGGAGCTGTTTTTT.

This clonotype was recorded many times. V usage is TRBV7-2 and J usage is TRBJ1-2; a weak D match, TRBD1 (6 bases). The CDR3 consists of 15 residues. Per germline, CDR1 SGHTA and CDR2 FQGNSA. The V and J ends lost 5 bases and 3 bases respectively, with 16 bases between them. The CDR3 sequence is CASSPKMGHYYGYTF. The CDR3, as DNA: TGTGCCAGCAGCCCAAAAATGGGACACTACTATGGCTACACCTTC.

This clonotype has at least ten counts. This sequence joins TRBV11-2 and TRBJ2-2; weak D call: TRBD2 (6 bases). Germline loops: CDR1 SGHAT, CDR2 FQNNGV. V was clipped by 5 bases and J by 4 bases, with 14 bases between them. The CDR3 spans 15 residues. This CDR3 is CASSPRGAVTGELFF. The CDR3 nucleotides read TGTGCCAGCAGCCCGCGGGGCGCGGTCACCGGGGAGCTGTTTTTT.

In this sample, this clonotype turned up many times. The chain has TRBV10-3 and TRBJ2-3; D might be TRBD2 (5 bases). V was cut by 2 bases and J by 6 bases, with 9 bases left in between. The length of the CDR3 is 13 residues. CDR1 and CDR2 from the germline V gene are ENHRY and SYGVKD. The CDR3 DNA is TGTGCCATCAGTGAGACTAGTTCCGATACGCAGTATTTT. Amino acids: CAISETSSDTQYF.

The genes are TRBV7-6 and TRBJ2-1, with TRBD2 matching over 10 bases. The DNA end is a closer match to TRBJ2-7, so the J assignment may be wrong. CDR1 and CDR2 (germline): SGHVS, FNYEAQ. The CDR3 has 20 amino acids. The CDR3 DNA sequence: TGTGCCAGCAGCTTAGCCGGGGGAGGAGCGGGAGGGCCATCCTACAACGAGCAGTACTTC. Protein: CASSLAGGGAGGPSYNEQYF.

This clonotype was seen at least ten times. This chain links TRBV27 with TRBJ2-7, with 12 positions matching TRBD1. V gave up 3 bases and J gave up 6 bases; unmatched junction bases: 3. The CDR3 has 14 amino acids. Germline values: CDR1 MNHEY, CDR2 SMNVEV (reference sequence). The CDR3 spells CASSFGTGGIEQYF. For the CDR3, the DNA is TGTGCCAGCAGTTTCGGGACAGGGGGCATCGAGCAGTACTTC.

This chain uses TRBV29-1 with TRBJ1-2; TRBD1 agrees at 9 bases. CDR1 and CDR2 from the germline V gene are SQVTM and ANQGSEA. The CDR3 sequence is 15 residues long. V lost 5 bases, J lost 5 bases, and 12 bases stayed unmatched. The CDR3 spells CSVWLGTGRRYGYTF. DNA of the CDR3: TGCAGCGTTTGGCTTGGGACAGGGAGGAGGTATGGCTACACCTTC.

This clonotype was counted at least ten times. The V and J genes are TRBV3-1 and TRBJ2-7, with D possibly being TRBD1 (5 bases). The length of the CDR3 is 15 residues. Trimming removed 0 bases from V and 2 bases from J, with 11 bases in between. Per the germline V gene, CDR1 is LGHDT and CDR2 is YNNKEL (reference sequence). CDR3 DNA: TGTGCCAGCAGCCAAGATTGGCAGGGCCCCTACGAGCAGTACTTC. It encodes CASSQDWQGPYEQYF.

The gene calls are TRBV18 and TRBJ2-7; D is ambiguous. This CDR3 contains 14 residues. V lost 3 bases, J lost 1 base, and 10 bases lay in between. CDR1 is KGHSH, CDR2 LQKENI, per germline. DNA for the CDR3: TGTGCCAGCTCACCCCTCGATACTTCCTACGAGCAGTACTTC. Encoded protein: CASSPLDTSYEQYF.

CDR3 DNA sequence: TGTGCCAGCAGTGACGTAACAGGGGTTGGAAACACCATATATTTT. Its protein is CASSDVTGVGNTIYF. The chain recombines TRBV25-1 with TRBJ1-3, with 7 bases aligning to TRBD1. Trimming took 3 bases from V and 3 from J; bases not matched to a gene: 5. This CDR3 has 15 residues. Germline CDR1 reads MGHDK; CDR2 reads SYGVNS. Based on the CDR3 plus reference TRBV25-1 and TRBJ1-3, the full variable domain is EADIYQTPRYLVIGTGKKITLECSQTMGHDKMYWYQQDPGMELHLIHYSYGVNSTEKGDLSSESTVSRIRTEHFPLTLESARPSHTSQYLCASSDVTGVGNTIYFGEGSWLTVV.

This clonotype was detected a few times. The V gene is TRBV29-1, the J gene TRBJ1-1; 10 bases align to TRBD1. The CDR3 extends over 15 amino acids. Germline-derived CDR1 and CDR2 are SQVTM and ANQGSEA. CDR3 residues: CTITGTGDRNTEAFF. As DNA, the CDR3 is TGCACCATTACCGGGACAGGGGATAGGAACACTGAAGCTTTCTTT. The variable domain in full, completed from reference TRBV29-1 and TRBJ1-1, reads SAVISQKPSRDICQRGTSLTIQCQVDSQVTMMFWYRQQPGQSLTLIATANQGSEATYESGFVIDKFPISRPNLTFSTLTVSNMSPEDSSIYLCTITGTGDRNTEAFFGQGTRLTVV.

This clonotype was recorded at least ten times. The chain joins TRBV3-1 to TRBJ2-2; no clear D. The length of the CDR3 is 12 residues. The germline V gene encodes CDR1 LGHDT and CDR2 YNNKEL (reference sequence). V lost 2 bases, J lost 7 bases, and 5 bases lay in between. The CDR3: CASSQPVGELFF. As DNA, the CDR3 is TGTGCCAGCAGCCAACCAGTCGGGGAGCTGTTTTTT. The full variable domain, with the rest looked up from reference TRBV3-1 and TRBJ2-2, is DTAVSQTPKYLVTQMGNDKSIKCEQNLGHDTMYWYKQDSKKFLKIMFSYNNKELIINETVPNRFSPKSPDKAHLNLHINSLELGDSAVYFCASSQPVGELFFGEGSRLTVL.

This clonotype was detected only a few times. The J gene is TRBJ2-1, the V gene TRBV6-1; 7 positions agree with TRBD2. There are 16 residues in the CDR3. The germline gives CDR1 MNHNS, CDR2 SASEGT. Trimming cost V 4 bases and J 0 bases; bases outside gene matches: 6. The CDR3 sequence is CASSGSGSDSYNEQFF. The CDR3 nucleotides read TGTGCCAGCAGTGGTAGCGGGTCCGACTCCTACAATGAGCAGTTCTTC.

This clonotype was seen ten or more times. V and J are TRBV28 and TRBJ2-1, with 9 bases matching TRBD2. V gave up 8 bases and J gave up 2 bases; unmatched junction bases: 16. The CDR3 length is 18 residues. Germline V gene data show CDR1 as MDHEN and CDR2 as SYDVKM. The CDR3 DNA reads as TGTGCCAGCCGCCTGGCCCTTAGCGGGAGTTCACCCTACAATGAGCAGTTCTTC. Its protein product is CASRLALSGSSPYNEQFF.